This TCR beta chain derives from a study of blood T cell repertoires in COVID-19. At the level of the study: T cells, B-cell-depleted T cells, or PBMCs provided the cDNA or gDNA that served as material.

Source study methods: Researchers report that nucleated cell counts were estimated from reference gene primer amplification. Data came from immunoSEQ multiplex PCR; TCRdb stores just in-frame clones and leaves some out. The V and J calls and clone size were taken over from that table, and D and trimming were inferred from the DNA. Among just under 100,000 clones listed, around 83% were seen once. The CDR3 runs to 13 residues. The germline CDR1 and CDR2 sequences are SGHAT and FQNNGV. Trimming removed 5 bases from V and 4 bases from J, with 9 bases in between. The sequenced sample was peripheral blood. The chain couples TRBV11-2 to TRBJ1-5; D remains ambiguous. This TCR derives from a woman aged 60-75 years in a cohort sampled during active or convalescent COVID-19. The CDR3 region is CASSLSQNQPQHF. CDR3 in DNA: TGTGCCAGCAGCCTCTCCCAGAATCAGCCCCAGCATTTT. Full variable domain (remainder filled in from reference TRBV11-2 and TRBJ1-5): EAGVAQSPRYKIIEKRQSVAFWCNPISGHATLYWYQQILGQGPKLLIQFQNNGVVDDSQLPKDRFSAERLKGVDSTLKIQPAKLEDSAVYLCASSLSQNQPQHFGDGTRLSIL.